The sequence of this T cell receptor beta chain was determined in a study of immune heterogeneity within non-small cell lung tumors. Study results and caveats: For local T-cell clonality, the correlation with local tumor mutational burden was moderate but significant (R about 0.35). The study found identical dominant CDR3 beta clonotypes recurring across tumor sites within a patient, alongside site-unique high-frequency clones.

The authors amplified TCR beta CDR3 by multiplex PCR with 32 V and 13 J primers. Via MiXCR, TCRdb re-called the multiplex PCR reads, giving one row per CDR3 protein. The sample contains over 8,000 distinct CDR3 sequences, 15% to 20% of which appear only once. V shed 5 bases, J shed 4 bases, and the junction held 7 bases outside the gene matches. The length of the CDR3 is 17 residues. Germline V gene sequence: CDR1 SGHTA, CDR2 FQGTGA. As template, the study used bulk tumor genomic DNA at roughly 600 ng per sample. During surgery, several far-apart biopsies were obtained from every primary tumor. Surgery that was curative in intent was performed on patients with untreated, newly diagnosed non-small cell lung cancer. In its sample, this clonotype was seen many times. Its antigen is still unknown.

The specimen sequenced was lung tumor tissue. The rearrangement joins TRBV7-3 to TRBJ2-3; 15 bases are shared with TRBD2. The receptor was derived from a middle-aged man with non-small cell lung cancer. The CDR3: CASSAGTSGGIADTQYF. The CDR3 coding sequence is TGTGCCAGCAGCGCCGGGACTAGCGGGGGGATCGCAGATACGCAGTATTTT.